This TCR beta chain was obtained from a study of OX40 agonist ivuxolimab in advanced cancers. Study results and limitations: Average numbers of expanded clones were greater in CD8+ T cells than in CD4+. Clones of CD4+ and CD8+ blood T cells grew by week 6 at doses of 0.1 to 3.0 mg/kg.

V dropped 4 bases and J dropped 5 bases, with 11 bases sitting between them. Germline CDR1 reads SGHVS; CDR2 reads FQNEAQ. CDR3 length: 13 amino acids. Blood sampling took place at baseline, cycle 4 day 1, and cycle 7 day 1. TCRdb's table, derived via immunoSEQ multiplex PCR, lists solely in-frame clones and lacks some. The data hold roughly 56,000 clones, with roughly 90% observed a single time. Turning to this clone: Its antigen is unidentified.

The chain carries TRBV7-8 and TRBJ1-1; a weak D match, TRBD1 (5 bases). This sample comprised CD4+ or CD8+ T cells sorted from blood, obtained in a trial of the OX40 agonist ivuxolimab. This sequence was found in an adult with an advanced solid tumor such as melanoma, head and neck, liver or kidney cancer. The DNA for the CDR3 is TGTGCCAGCAGCTCGGGACGGGAGACTGAAGCTTTCTTT. This gives the protein CASSSGRETEAFF.